This T cell receptor beta chain came from a study of cytomegalovirus exposure and HLA in healthy donors. General study findings and limits: It was found in a later analysis that first-cohort TCR clusters tended to co-occur in the 90 to 150 validation repertoires. Some TCR beta chains (around 180 of them) were listed as cytomegalovirus-associated. In vitro, three CMV-associated chains proved specific for CMV antigens.

With 6 bases clipped from V and 1 base from J, the junction kept 8 bases outside the gene matches. The CDR3 totals 15 residues. The germline V gene has CDR1 MNHNS and CDR2 SASEGT. About this clone itself: The antigen is unknown.

Sequencing was performed with immunoSEQ multiplex PCR; in TCRdb, only in-frame clones are kept and a portion is missing. Among some 70,000 clones listed, about 85% were seen once. This clonotype was sampled from a man aged 25 to 40 in good health and CMV-seronegative. Source material: PBMCs. The chain combines TRBV6-1 with TRBJ2-5, with 7 bases lining up with TRBD1. The CDR3: CASSSDRDSQETQYF. CDR3 in DNA: TGTGCCAGCAGCTCAGACCGGGACAGCCAAGAGACCCAGTACTTC.